This TCR beta chain emerged from a study of cytomegalovirus exposure and HLA in healthy donors. PCR primers comprised 60 Vbeta and 13 Jbeta primers. Profiling relied on immunoSEQ multiplex PCR, and the TCRdb table lists in-frame clones only, not all of them. This sample has about 120,000 clones, with 75% to 85% found just once. Worth noting for this clone: The sample holds other DNA sequences that translate to the same CDR3.

Trimming left V 9 bases short and J 3 bases short, with 12 bases between. In germline, CDR1 is SEHNR, CDR2 FQNEAQ (reference sequence). CDR3 length: 13 amino acids. The sample taken for sequencing was PBMCs. The chain couples TRBV7-9 to TRBJ1-5; no firm D call. This clonotype originated in a young man in good health and CMV-seropositive. CDR3 in DNA: TGTGCCAGTACGCAAGAGTCCAATCAGCCCCAGCATTTT. Its protein is CASTQESNQPQHF.